This T cell receptor (beta chain) was sequenced during a study of shared clonotypes between healthy human individuals. Original methodology: ImmunoSEQ output held junction-only sequences without quality scores, so filtering differed. Produced via immunoSEQ multiplex PCR; TCRdb's table is partial and in-frame only. V and J calls plus clone size are reproduced from that table; the DNA served to infer D and trimming. The data hold about 520,000 clones, with 70% to 80% observed a single time. The trim removed 1 base at V and 6 bases at J, leaving 10 bases unmatched. This CDR3 is built from 15 residues. Germline assignment: CDR1 GTSNPN and CDR2 SVGIG (reference sequence).

V and J are TRBV30 and TRBJ2-7; TRBD1 agrees at 9 bases. Sequencing input: PBMCs. This sequence was found in a woman in her forties in good health. Some clones in this sample may be carry-over from other donors' samples. CDR3 bases: TGTGCCTGGAGTGCACGGGGACAGGGTAAAGTCGAGCAGTACTTC. Its translation: CAWSARGQGKVEQYF.